This T cell receptor (beta chain) was sequenced in a study of T cells after yellow fever vaccination. V lost 7 bases to trimming and J lost 3 bases, with 18 bases between them. CDR1 and CDR2 (germline): SGHTA, FQGNSA. This CDR3 spans 15 amino acids. TCRdb used MiXCR to reprocess the 5' RACE reads, holding one entry per CDR3 protein. The table has 65,000 to 90,000 distinct CDR3 sequences, approximately 8% seen once. The rearrangement links TRBV7-2 to TRBJ1-2, with a tentative D call TRBD1 (6 bases). This material consisted of CD8+ T cells sorted from PBMCs, taken on the day of the yellow fever booster vaccination. The TCR comes from a man younger than 40 who received the YFV17D yellow fever vaccine. As DNA, the CDR3 is TGTGCCAGCACCCTAGAGGGGGGCTTTGACTATGGCTACACCTTC. The encoded protein is CASTLEGGFDYGYTF.